This is a list of T cell receptor beta chains from one sample in a study of monozygotic twins with inflammatory bowel disease. From the 5' RACE reads, TCRdb lists one entry per CDR3 protein and no DNA. Its listing shows around 99,000 distinct CDR3 sequences. The sequenced sample consisted of blood. The receptors here all came from a human donor with ulcerative colitis or Crohn's disease, or a healthy co-twin of an affected twin (not recorded which). The CDR3 runs from the conserved cysteine through the conserved F or W. The order of the fields is V gene, J gene, CDR3 protein.

TRBV5-1	TRBJ2-1	CASSLESGNLSEQFF
TRBV20-1	TRBJ2-7	CSALPRGAYEQYF
TRBV6-4	TRBJ2-2	CASSRDSPNTGELFF
TRBV5-8	TRBJ1-6	CASSRGTAYNSPLHF
TRBV5-1	TRBJ2-5	CASSFTQETQYF
TRBV3-1	TRBJ1-6	CASSLRDSYNSPLHF
TRBV19	TRBJ1-2	CASRTGCGNYGYTF
TRBV27	TRBJ2-2	CASRYKPVGNTGELFF
TRBV20-1	TRBJ1-1	CSARAGGSTGNTEAFF
TRBV28	TRBJ2-1	CASSLWERGDEQFF
TRBV7-2	TRBJ2-3	CASSLEHGSSDTQYF
TRBV20-1	TRBJ2-7	CSARHRVSYEQYF
TRBV7-9	TRBJ1-5	CASSFSNQPQHF
TRBV5-1	TRBJ2-3	CASSPTGGDTQYF
TRBV29-1	TRBJ2-5	CSVVLIGETQYF
TRBV5-4	TRBJ2-1	CASSVNQGGNEQFF
TRBV7-9	TRBJ1-6	CASSSDRGGSPLHF
TRBV7-9	TRBJ2-3	CASSWVSTDTQYF
TRBV15	TRBJ2-3	CATSRDPILTPSRDTQYF
TRBV24-1	TRBJ2-3	CATSDTGVGTDTQYF